The rows below give T cell receptor beta chains drawn from one sample of a study of T cell repertoires in cytomegalovirus infection. Their specific antigens are unknown. Each CDR3 protein gets one entry after TCRdb re-called the reads with MiXCR. Of hundreds of thousands of distinct CDR3 sequences listed, over 25% are singletons. Here the sequenced sample was cultured CD8+ T cells from PBMCs, taken from culture after CMV antigen stimulation. All receptors derive from a human donor in good health (CMV status not recorded). Some clones in this sample may be carry-over from other donors' samples. CDR3s include the opening cysteine and the closing phenylalanine or tryptophan. Each record gives: D gene, V gene, J gene, clone size, CDR3 DNA, CDR3 protein. The D gene is left open where the match is weak. The size entry is marked missing in some rows and otherwise reads once, few, many or a size class.

.	TRBV13	TRBJ2-5	.	TGTGCCAGCAGCTTAGCGGGGGGCCTAAGGGAGACCCAGTACTTC	CASSLAGGLRETQYF
TRBD2	TRBV12-3/TRBV12-4	TRBJ2-1	.	TGTGCCAGCAGTTTACGGCTAGCGGGGAATGAGCAGTTCTTC	CASSLRLAGNEQFF
TRBD1	TRBV9	TRBJ1-2	once	TGTGCCAGCAGCGTCGGAGACAGGGGCAACTATGGCTACACCTTC	CASSVGDRGNYGYTF
.	TRBV20-1	TRBJ2-1	few	TGCAGTGCCGGAAACCGGGACTACAATGAGCAGTTCTTC	CSAGNRDYNEQFF
TRBD1	TRBV29-1	TRBJ1-2	.	TGCAGCGTCTCTATCACTGACAGGGATGGCTACACCTTC	CSVSITDRDGYTF
.	TRBV7-6	TRBJ2-3	many	TGTGCCAGCAGCGACGGGGACAACGGCGGAGATACGCAGTATTTT	CASSDGDNGGDTQYF
.	TRBV5-1	TRBJ2-7	.	TGCGCCAGCAGCTTGGATGGCAGGGGACGGGACGAGCAGTACTTC	CASSLDGRGRDEQYF
TRBD1	TRBV27	TRBJ1-2	.	TGTGCCAGCAGTTTATTATCAGGGGGCAGAAACTATGGCTACACCTTC	CASSLLSGGRNYGYTF
.	TRBV9	TRBJ1-1	many	TGTGCCAGCAGCCCACGGACTCTTGGGAACACTGAAGCTTTCTTT	CASSPRTLGNTEAFF
.	TRBV20-1	TRBJ1-4	once	TGCAGTGCCGAGGGGGGGTTTGAAAAACTGTTTTTT	CSAEGGFEKLFF
TRBD1	TRBV7-6	TRBJ2-1	few	TGTGCCAGCAGCTACACAGGGGGAGAATACAATGAGCAGTTCTTC	CASSYTGGEYNEQFF
TRBD1	TRBV6-2/TRBV6-3	TRBJ2-5	.	TGTGCCAGCAGTTTTGGGACAGGGGTGGGTTTGGAGACCCAGTACTTC	CASSFGTGVGLETQYF
.	TRBV5-1	TRBJ2-7	.	TGCGCCAGCAGATCACGAGAGAGGCACAGGGACGAGCAGTACTTC	CASRSRERHRDEQYF
TRBD1	TRBV6-1	TRBJ1-6	few	TGTGCCAGCACCTTACAACAGGGGGCTGTCTATAATTCACCCCTCCACTTT	CASTLQQGAVYNSPLHF
.	TRBV5-1	TRBJ2-3	.	TGCGCCAGCCTCCCTCCAGGAACAGATACGCAGTATTTT	CASLPPGTDTQYF
TRBD1	TRBV10-3	TRBJ2-7	.	TGTGCCATCCGTAGGGACAGCTCCTACGAGCAGTACTTC	CAIRRDSSYEQYF
TRBD1	TRBV7-2	TRBJ1-4	few	TGTGCCAGCAGCTTAGTCGGGACAGGGGGTGAAAAACTGTTTTTT	CASSLVGTGGEKLFF
.	TRBV7-9	TRBJ1-2	few	TGTGCCAGCAGACCCCTCGGGGCGAACTATGGCTACACCTTC	CASRPLGANYGYTF
TRBD2	TRBV6-2/TRBV6-3	TRBJ2-1	few	TGTGCCAGCGCTCCACTACTAGCGGGGGTAAACAATGAGCAGTTCTTC	CASAPLLAGVNNEQFF
TRBD2	TRBV7-9	TRBJ2-3	few	TGTGCCAGCCCCTCAGGGACTACGCTCAGAGATACGCAGTATTTT	CASPSGTTLRDTQYF
.	TRBV7-6	TRBJ1-4	.	TGTGCCAGCAGCGATGGGCCTTCCTCGCCCGAAAAACTGTTTTTT	CASSDGPSSPEKLFF
TRBD2	TRBV4-2	TRBJ2-1	.	TGTGCCAGCAGCCGTGGACTAGGCTCCTACAATGAGCAGTTCTTC	CASSRGLGSYNEQFF
TRBD1	TRBV5-4	TRBJ1-1	few	TGTGCCAGCAGCTTTGGACAGGCGGGGACTGAAGCTTTCTTT	CASSFGQAGTEAFF
TRBD1	TRBV15	TRBJ1-2	few	TGTGCCACCAGCAGCTCTTTTGGGACAGGGGGTTGGGAAGGCTACACCTTC	CATSSSFGTGGWEGYTF
TRBD2	TRBV6-6	TRBJ2-5	.	TGTGCCAGCAGTTACTCGGGAGGGACCTACCAAGAGACCCAGTACTTC	CASSYSGGTYQETQYF
.	TRBV7-6	TRBJ2-1	many	TGTGCCAGCAGCCCACAGGCCGTCGCTTACAATGAGCAGTTCTTC	CASSPQAVAYNEQFF
TRBD1	TRBV19	TRBJ2-2	once	TGTGTCAGTAGTATGGTCAGGGGGCGAACCGGGGAGCTGTTTTTT	CVSSMVRGRTGELFF
.	TRBV12-5	TRBJ1-2	.	TGTGCTAGTGGTTTGGACCCTGGGCACAATGGCTACACCTTC	CASGLDPGHNGYTF